The rows below give T cell receptor beta chains drawn from one sample of a study of CD8 T cells in ankylosing spondylitis. Via MiXCR, TCRdb re-called the 5' RACE reads, giving one row per CDR3 protein. The data contain roughly 240,000 distinct CDR3 sequences, roughly 8.2% of them seen just once; the ten biggest clones take up more than 4.5%. Sequencing was done on a sample of blood, either unsorted or a sorted T cell fraction (not recorded which). All receptors come from a female donor with ankylosing spondylitis or in good health (not recorded which). Both conserved end residues are part of each CDR3. The order of the fields is V gene, J gene, D gene, clone size, CDR3 protein, CDR3 DNA. D genes are given only for firm matches. The size of a clone is reported for some rows only, either as once, few or many, or as a class for expanded clones.

TRBV20-1,TRBJ2-4,TRBD1,few,CSAPDRPTNIQYF,TGCAGTGCTCCGGACAGGCCGACAAACATTCAGTACTTC
TRBV20-1,TRBJ2-7,NA,many,CSARTQSLGSYEQYF,TGCAGTGCTAGGACCCAGTCACTCGGATCCTACGAGCAGTACTTC
TRBV28,TRBJ1-2,NA,NA,CASSQDRNSNYGYTF,TGTGCCAGCAGCCAAGACAGGAACTCTAACTATGGCTACACCTTC
TRBV7-8,TRBJ2-3,NA,many,CASSPPEWGQYF,TGTGCCAGCAGCCCCCCGGAATGGGGGCAGTATTTT
TRBV29-1,TRBJ2-7,NA,many,CSVRIVREQYF,TGCAGCGTTCGGATTGTGCGCGAGCAGTACTTC
TRBV4-3,TRBJ2-1,NA,many,CASSQEGLYYSYNEQFF,TGCGCCAGCAGCCAAGAGGGCCTATACTACTCCTACAATGAGCAGTTCTTC
TRBV25-1,TRBJ2-7,TRBD1,NA,CASSEYRTGVYKQYF,TGTGCCAGCAGTGAATATAGGACAGGGGTGTACAAGCAGTACTTC
TRBV30,TRBJ1-5,NA,many,CAWRRGSNQPQHF,TGTGCCTGGAGGCGGGGAAGCAATCAGCCCCAGCATTTT
TRBV12-3/TRBV12-4,TRBJ1-2,NA,many,CATRGPSYGYTF,TGTGCCACCAGGGGCCCCAGTTATGGCTACACCTTC
TRBV2,TRBJ2-1,TRBD2,many,CASALADFNEQFF,TGTGCCAGCGCCCTAGCGGACTTCAATGAGCAGTTCTTC
TRBV7-2,TRBJ2-2,TRBD2,many,CASSVTSGGTGELFF,TGTGCCAGCAGCGTGACTAGCGGGGGAACCGGGGAGCTGTTTTTT
TRBV28,TRBJ1-1,NA,many,CASSFGGRSTEAFF,TGTGCCAGCAGTTTCGGGGGGCGGTCCACTGAAGCTTTCTTT
TRBV29-1,TRBJ1-5,TRBD1,many,CSVLGDRGGSQHF,TGCAGCGTCTTGGGGGACAGGGGAGGGTCCCAGCATTTT
TRBV4-3,TRBJ1-5,NA,many,CASSQFYTDNQPQHF,TGCGCCAGCAGCCAATTTTATACAGACAATCAGCCCCAGCATTTT
TRBV20-1,TRBJ2-1,NA,many,CSALLGTQWGQFF,TGCAGTGCTTTGCTAGGGACCCAGTGGGGGCAGTTCTTC